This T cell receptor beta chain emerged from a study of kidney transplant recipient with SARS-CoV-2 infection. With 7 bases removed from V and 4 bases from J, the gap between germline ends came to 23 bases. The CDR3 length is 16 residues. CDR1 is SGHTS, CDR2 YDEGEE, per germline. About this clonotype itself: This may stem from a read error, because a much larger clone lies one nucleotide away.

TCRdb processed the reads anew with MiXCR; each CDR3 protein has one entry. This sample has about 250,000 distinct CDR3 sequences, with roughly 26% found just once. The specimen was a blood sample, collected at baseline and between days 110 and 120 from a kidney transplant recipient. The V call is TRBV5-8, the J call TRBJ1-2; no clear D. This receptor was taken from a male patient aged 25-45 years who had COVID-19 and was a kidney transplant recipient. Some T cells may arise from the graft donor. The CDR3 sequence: CASLYYHPRETYGYTF. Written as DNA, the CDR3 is TGTGCCAGCTTATATTATCATCCACGAGAGACCTATGGCTACACCTTC.